The TCR beta chain described here comes from a study of control samples from healthy donors and cancer patients. Clones were read by immunoSEQ multiplex PCR, and TCRdb kept only the in-frame ones, dropping some. The table lists some 150,000 clones, about nine tenths of them singletons. Germline CDR1 is MNHEY and CDR2 is SVGAGI. Trimming took off 2 bases at V and 6 bases at J, with 11 bases between the two ends. The CDR3 has 14 residues. The TCR sequence derives from a man aged 25-45 years in good health. Sequenced input: blood. This chain links TRBV6-5 with TRBJ1-5; no clear D. CDR3 sequence reads: CASSYEKGSQPQHF. The DNA of the CDR3 is TGTGCCAGCAGTTACGAGAAAGGGAGTCAGCCCCAGCATTTT.